This record covers a single T cell receptor (beta chain). Some clones are missing from TCRdb's copy, which holds only in-frame ones; the method was immunoSEQ multiplex PCR. The repertoire holds tens of thousands of clones, with 90% to 95% as singletons. The source of the sample is a study of T cell changes during pregnancy in multiple sclerosis. The CDR3 covers 13 residues. V gave up 5 bases and J gave up 6 bases, with 13 bases separating them. Germline values: CDR1 SQVTM, CDR2 ANQGSEA. The chain recombines TRBV29-1 with TRBJ2-2; possibly TRBD1 for D (6 bases). The source of this sequence is a female donor with multiple sclerosis, enrolled in a pregnancy study. This specimen consisted of CD4+ T cells from peripheral blood mononuclear cells, obtained before pregnancy. DNA of the CDR3: TGCAGCGTTTACAGGGTCGGGGCCGGGGAGCTGTTTTTT. Residues: CSVYRVGAGELFF.